This record concerns one TCR beta chain sequence. Germline V lookup: CDR1 WSHSY, CDR2 SAAADI. The V and J ends lost 7 bases and 5 bases, in that order; junction bases with no gene match: 11. The CDR3 totals 15 residues. Original processing notes: Amplifying reference gene primers gave estimates of nucleated cell counts. Profiled with immunoSEQ multiplex PCR; TCRdb holds only in-frame clones, not every one. That table gives V, J and clone size, and the DNA gave D and trimming. The repertoire holds some 80,000 clones, about 85% seen once, with less than 3.5% in the top ten. The data originate from a study of blood T cell repertoires in COVID-19. Background on the study: Samples came from the United States, Italy and Spain, spanning acute and convalescent COVID-19. From T cells, B-cell-depleted T cells, or PBMCs came the material, which was cDNA or gDNA.

The chain uses TRBV10-2 and TRBJ1-1, with 9 bases lining up with TRBD1. Sequencing was carried out using peripheral blood. The sequence was collected from a woman between 45 and 60 years old with active or convalescent COVID-19. CDR3 sequence (DNA): TGCGCCAGCACGAACCGGGACAGGGCGGGAACTGAAGCTTTCTTT. Its protein product is CASTNRDRAGTEAFF.